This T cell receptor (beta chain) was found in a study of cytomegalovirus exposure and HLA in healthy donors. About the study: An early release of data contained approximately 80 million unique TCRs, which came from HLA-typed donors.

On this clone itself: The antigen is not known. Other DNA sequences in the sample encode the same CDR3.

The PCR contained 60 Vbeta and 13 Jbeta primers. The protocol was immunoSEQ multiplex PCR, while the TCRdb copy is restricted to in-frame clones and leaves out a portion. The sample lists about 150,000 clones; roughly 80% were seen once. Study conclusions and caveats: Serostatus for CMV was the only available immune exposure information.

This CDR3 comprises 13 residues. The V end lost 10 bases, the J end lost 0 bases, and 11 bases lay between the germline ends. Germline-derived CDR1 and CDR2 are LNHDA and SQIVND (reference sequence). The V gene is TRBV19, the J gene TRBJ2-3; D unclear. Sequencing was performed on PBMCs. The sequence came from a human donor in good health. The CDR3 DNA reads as TGTGCCACTAGACCCACAAGCACAGATACGCAGTATTTT. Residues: CATRPTSTDTQYF.